The clone carrying this TCR beta chain was found a few times. Its antigen is undetermined. This sample is part of a study of beta chain features in type 1 diabetes. General study results and limits: PCR might favor shorter templates, but any such skew would affect patients and controls equally. People with Type 1 diabetes carried modestly yet significantly shorter TCRB CDR3s in all four CD4+ subsets.

Sequencing targeted expressed TCRB transcripts, as all isolated RNA had been reverse transcribed. The method was immunoSEQ multiplex PCR; TCRdb's version includes in-frame clones alone and lacks a portion of them. Here the sample spans 500,000 to 850,000 clones, about 14% being singletons. The CDR3 covers 13 residues. Germline V gene sequence: CDR1 MGHDK, CDR2 SYGVNS. Trimming pared 4 bases from V and 5 bases from J, leaving 10 bases between. Averaging about 0.12 L, one heparinised blood draw came from each individual donor. The sequencing sample was made of naive CD4+ T cells from blood. This chain connects TRBV25-1 to TRBJ2-3, with D possibly being TRBD2 (6 bases). The source of this sequence is a man between 18 and 29 years old with type 1 diabetes. CDR3 in amino acids: CASSAAGGDTQYF. The DNA of the CDR3 is TGTGCCAGCAGTGCAGCGGGCGGAGATACGCAGTATTTT.